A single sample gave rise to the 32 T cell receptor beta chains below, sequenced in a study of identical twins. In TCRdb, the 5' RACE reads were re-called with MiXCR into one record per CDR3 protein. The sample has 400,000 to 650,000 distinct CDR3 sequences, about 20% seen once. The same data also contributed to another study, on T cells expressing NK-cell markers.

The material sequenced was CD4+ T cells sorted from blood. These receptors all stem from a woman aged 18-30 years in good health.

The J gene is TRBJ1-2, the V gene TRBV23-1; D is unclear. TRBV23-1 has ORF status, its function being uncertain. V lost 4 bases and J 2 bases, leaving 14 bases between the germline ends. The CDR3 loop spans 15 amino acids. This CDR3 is CASSPSLSRNYGYTF. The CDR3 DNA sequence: TGCGCCAGCAGTCCGTCACTTAGCAGAAACTATGGCTACACCTTC.

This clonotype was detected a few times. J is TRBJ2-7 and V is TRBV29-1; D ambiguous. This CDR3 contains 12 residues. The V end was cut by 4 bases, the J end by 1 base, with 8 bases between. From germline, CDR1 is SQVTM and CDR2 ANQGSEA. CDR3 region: CSVVHGSYEQYF. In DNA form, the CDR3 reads TGCAGCGTTGTTCACGGGTCCTACGAGCAGTACTTC.

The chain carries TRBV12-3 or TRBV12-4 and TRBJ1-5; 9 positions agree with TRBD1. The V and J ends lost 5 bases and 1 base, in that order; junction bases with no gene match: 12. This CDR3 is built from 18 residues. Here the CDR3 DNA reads TGTGCCAGCAGTAACAGTACCGGGACAGGGATCAGCAATCAGCCCCAGCATTTT. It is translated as CASSNSTGTGISNQPQHF.

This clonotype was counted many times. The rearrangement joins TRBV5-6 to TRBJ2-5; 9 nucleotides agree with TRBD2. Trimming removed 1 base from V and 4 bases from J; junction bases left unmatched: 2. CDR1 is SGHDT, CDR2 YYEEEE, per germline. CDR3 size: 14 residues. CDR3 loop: CASSLSSGAETQYF. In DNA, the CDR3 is TGTGCCAGCAGCTTGTCTAGCGGGGCAGAGACCCAGTACTTC.

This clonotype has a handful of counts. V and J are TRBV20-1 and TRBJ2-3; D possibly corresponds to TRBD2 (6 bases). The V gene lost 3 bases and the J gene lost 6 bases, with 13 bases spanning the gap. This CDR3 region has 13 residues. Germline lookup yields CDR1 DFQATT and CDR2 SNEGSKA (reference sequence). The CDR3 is CSASGRAGDTQYF. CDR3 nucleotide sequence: TGCAGTGCTAGCGGCAGGGCGGGGGATACGCAGTATTTT.

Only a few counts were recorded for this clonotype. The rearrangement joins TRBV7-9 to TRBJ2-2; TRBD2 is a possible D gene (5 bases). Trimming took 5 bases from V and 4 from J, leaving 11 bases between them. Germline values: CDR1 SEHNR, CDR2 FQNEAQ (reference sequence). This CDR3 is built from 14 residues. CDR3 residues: CASSPSGSTGELFF. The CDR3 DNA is TGTGCCAGCAGCCCCTCGGGGAGCACCGGGGAGCTGTTTTTT.

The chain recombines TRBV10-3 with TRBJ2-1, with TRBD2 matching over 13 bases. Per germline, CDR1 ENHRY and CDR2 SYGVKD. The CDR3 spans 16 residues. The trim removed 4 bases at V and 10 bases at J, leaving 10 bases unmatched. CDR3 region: CAISAEGLAGVEEQFF. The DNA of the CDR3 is TGTGCCATCAGTGCGGAAGGACTAGCGGGAGTCGAAGAGCAGTTCTTC.

The CDR3 protein is CSVFGGYTEAFF. CDR3 nucleotide sequence: TGCAGCGTTTTCGGGGGCTACACTGAAGCTTTCTTT. The V gene is TRBV29-1, the J gene TRBJ1-1, with D possibly being TRBD1 (6 bases). This CDR3 comprises 12 residues. Germline CDR1 SQVTM, CDR2 ANQGSEA. V was pared by 5 bases and J by 3 bases, with 10 bases between. Variable domain in full (rest from reference TRBV29-1 and TRBJ1-1): SAVISQKPSRDICQRGTSLTIQCQVDSQVTMMFWYRQQPGQSLTLIATANQGSEATYESGFVIDKFPISRPNLTFSTLTVSNMSPEDSSIYLCSVFGGYTEAFFGQGTRLTVV.

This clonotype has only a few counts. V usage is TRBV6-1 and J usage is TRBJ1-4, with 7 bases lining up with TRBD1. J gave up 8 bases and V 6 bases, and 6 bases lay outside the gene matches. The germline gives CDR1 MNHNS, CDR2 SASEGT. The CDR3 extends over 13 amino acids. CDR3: CASRETGSEKLFF. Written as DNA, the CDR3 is TGTGCCAGCAGAGAGACAGGGAGCGAAAAACTGTTTTTT.

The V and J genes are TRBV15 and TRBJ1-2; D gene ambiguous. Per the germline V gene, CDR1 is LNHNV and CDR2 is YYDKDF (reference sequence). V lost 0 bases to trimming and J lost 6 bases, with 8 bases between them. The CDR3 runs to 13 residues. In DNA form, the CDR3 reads TGTGCCACCAGCAGAGATTATTCGGATGGCTACACCTTC. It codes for CATSRDYSDGYTF.

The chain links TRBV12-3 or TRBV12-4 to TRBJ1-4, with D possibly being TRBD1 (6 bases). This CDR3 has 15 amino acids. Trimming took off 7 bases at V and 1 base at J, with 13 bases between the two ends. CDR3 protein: CASTTGGLTNEKLFF. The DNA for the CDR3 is TGTGCCAGCACCACCGGGGGCCTAACTAATGAAAAACTGTTTTTT.

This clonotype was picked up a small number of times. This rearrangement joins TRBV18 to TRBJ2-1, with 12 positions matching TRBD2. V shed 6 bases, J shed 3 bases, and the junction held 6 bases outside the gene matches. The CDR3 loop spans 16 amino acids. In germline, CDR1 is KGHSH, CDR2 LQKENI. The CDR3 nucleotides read TGTGCCAGCTCCCAAGGACTAGCGGGACACTACAATGAGCAGTTCTTC. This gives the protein CASSQGLAGHYNEQFF.

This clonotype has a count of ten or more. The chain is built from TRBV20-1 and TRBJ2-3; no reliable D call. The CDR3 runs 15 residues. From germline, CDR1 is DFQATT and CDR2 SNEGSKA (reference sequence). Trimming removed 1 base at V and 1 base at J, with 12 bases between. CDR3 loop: CSARVGGSRTDTQYF. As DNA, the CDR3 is TGCAGTGCTAGAGTAGGTGGCTCCCGCACAGATACGCAGTATTTT.

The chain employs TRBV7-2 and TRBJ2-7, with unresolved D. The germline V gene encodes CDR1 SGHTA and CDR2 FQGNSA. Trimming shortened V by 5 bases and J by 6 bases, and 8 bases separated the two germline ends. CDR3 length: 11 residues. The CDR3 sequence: CASSIFSEQYF. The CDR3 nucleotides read TGTGCCAGCAGCATCTTCAGCGAGCAGTACTTC.

The CDR3 coding sequence is TGCGCCAGCAGCTCGGACACCATTACGGGCTACACCTTC. Protein: CASSSDTITGYTF. The genes are TRBV5-1 and TRBJ1-2, with D perhaps TRBD1 (5 bases). The germline V and J ends were trimmed by 3 bases and 8 bases, with 14 bases remaining between them. This CDR3 is built from 13 residues. Germline assignment: CDR1 SGHRS and CDR2 YFSETQ.

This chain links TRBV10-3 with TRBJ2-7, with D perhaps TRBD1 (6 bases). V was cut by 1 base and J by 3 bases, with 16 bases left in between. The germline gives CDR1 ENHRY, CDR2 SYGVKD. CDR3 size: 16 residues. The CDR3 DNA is TGTGCCATCAGTGAGTATCGGGCGGACAGTAACTACGAGCAGTACTTC. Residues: CAISEYRADSNYEQYF.

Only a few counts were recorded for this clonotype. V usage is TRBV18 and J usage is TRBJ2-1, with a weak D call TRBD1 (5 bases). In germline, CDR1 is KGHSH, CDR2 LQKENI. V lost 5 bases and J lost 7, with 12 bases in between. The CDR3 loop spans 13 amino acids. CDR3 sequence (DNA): TGTGCCAGCTCATTACGACAGATGAATGAGCAGTTCTTC. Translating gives CASSLRQMNEQFF.

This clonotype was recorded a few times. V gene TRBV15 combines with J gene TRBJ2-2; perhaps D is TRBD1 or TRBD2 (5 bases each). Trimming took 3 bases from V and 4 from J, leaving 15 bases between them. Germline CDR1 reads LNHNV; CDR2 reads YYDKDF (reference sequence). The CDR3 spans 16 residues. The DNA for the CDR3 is TGTGCCACCAGCAGGAATCGGGACCCAGTCACCGGGGAGCTGTTTTTT. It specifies CATSRNRDPVTGELFF.

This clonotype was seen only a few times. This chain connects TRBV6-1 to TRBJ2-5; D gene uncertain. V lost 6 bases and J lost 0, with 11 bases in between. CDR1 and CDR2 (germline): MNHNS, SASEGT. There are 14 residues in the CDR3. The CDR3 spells CASRSGQNQETQYF. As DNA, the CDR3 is TGTGCCAGCAGGTCCGGGCAGAACCAAGAGACCCAGTACTTC.

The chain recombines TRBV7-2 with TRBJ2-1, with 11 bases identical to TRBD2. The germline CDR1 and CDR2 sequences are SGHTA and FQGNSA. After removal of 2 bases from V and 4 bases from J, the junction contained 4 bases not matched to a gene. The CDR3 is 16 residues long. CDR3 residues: CASSLSSGGGYNEQFF. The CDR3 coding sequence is TGTGCCAGCAGCTTAAGTAGCGGGGGGGGTTACAATGAGCAGTTCTTC.

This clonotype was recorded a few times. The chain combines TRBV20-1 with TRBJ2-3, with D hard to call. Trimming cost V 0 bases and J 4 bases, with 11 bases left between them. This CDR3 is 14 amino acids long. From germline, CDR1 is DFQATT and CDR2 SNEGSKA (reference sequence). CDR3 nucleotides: TGCAGTGCTAGAGACTCCAGAAGGGCAGATACGCAGTATTTT. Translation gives CSARDSRRADTQYF.

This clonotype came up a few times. The CDR3 sequence is CSASGGAGVGQFF. CDR3 sequence (DNA): TGCAGTGCTAGCGGGGGGGCGGGGGTTGGGCAGTTCTTC. The rearrangement links TRBV20-1 to TRBJ2-1; TRBD2 agrees at 8 bases. Germline CDR1 and CDR2: DFQATT and SNEGSKA (reference sequence). The CDR3 totals 13 residues. V lost 3 bases, J lost 12 bases, and 10 bases stayed unmatched.

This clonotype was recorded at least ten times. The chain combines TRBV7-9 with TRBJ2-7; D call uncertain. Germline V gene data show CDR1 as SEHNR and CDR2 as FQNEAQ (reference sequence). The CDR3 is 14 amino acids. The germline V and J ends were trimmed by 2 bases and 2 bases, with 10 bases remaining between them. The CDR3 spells CASSLTADTYEQYF. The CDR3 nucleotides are TGTGCCAGCAGCTTAACCGCAGACACCTACGAGCAGTACTTC.

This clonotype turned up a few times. CDR3 coding DNA: TGCAGTGCTTTCGACCGACGGGCGGCAACTAATGAAAAACTGTTTTTT. It codes for CSAFDRRAATNEKLFF. The chain is built from TRBV20-1 and TRBJ1-4; unclear D gene. CDR1 is DFQATT and CDR2 is SNEGSKA in the germline V gene (reference sequence). With 5 bases removed from V and 0 bases from J, the gap between germline ends came to 16 bases. The CDR3 sequence is 16 residues long.

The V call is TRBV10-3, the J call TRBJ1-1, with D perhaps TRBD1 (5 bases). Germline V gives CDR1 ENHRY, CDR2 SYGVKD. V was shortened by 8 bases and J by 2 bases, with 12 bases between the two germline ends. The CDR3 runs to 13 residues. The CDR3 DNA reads TGTGCCATCGGGAGACAGTCTAACACTGAAGCTTTCTTT. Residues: CAIGRQSNTEAFF.

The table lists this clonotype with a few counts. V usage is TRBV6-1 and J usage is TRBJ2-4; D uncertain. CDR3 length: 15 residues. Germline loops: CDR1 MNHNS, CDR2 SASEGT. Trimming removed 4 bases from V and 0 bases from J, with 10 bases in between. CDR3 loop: CASSGLNRAKNIQYF. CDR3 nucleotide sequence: TGTGCCAGCAGTGGACTCAACAGAGCCAAAAACATTCAGTACTTC.

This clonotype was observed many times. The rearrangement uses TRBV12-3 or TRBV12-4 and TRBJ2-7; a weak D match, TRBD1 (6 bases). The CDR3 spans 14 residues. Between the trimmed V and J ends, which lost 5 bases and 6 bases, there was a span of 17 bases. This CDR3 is CASSMILDRSEQYF. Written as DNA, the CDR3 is TGTGCCAGCAGTATGATACTCGACAGGTCCGAGCAGTACTTC.

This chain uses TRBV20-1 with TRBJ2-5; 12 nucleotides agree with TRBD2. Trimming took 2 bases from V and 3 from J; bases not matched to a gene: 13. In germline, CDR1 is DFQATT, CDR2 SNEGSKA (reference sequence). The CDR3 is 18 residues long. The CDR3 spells CSARSPSGGAWGKETQYF. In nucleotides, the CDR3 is TGCAGTGCTAGAAGCCCTAGCGGGGGGGCCTGGGGGAAAGAGACCCAGTACTTC.

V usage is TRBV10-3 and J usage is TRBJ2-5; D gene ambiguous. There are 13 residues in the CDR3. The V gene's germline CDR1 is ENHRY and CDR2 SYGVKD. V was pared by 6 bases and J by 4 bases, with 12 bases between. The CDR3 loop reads CAIRDLKVETQYF. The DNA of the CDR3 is TGTGCCATCAGAGACTTAAAGGTAGAGACCCAGTACTTC.

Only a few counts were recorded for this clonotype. The CDR3 spells CASSLSGTLNQPQHF. The CDR3 DNA is TGTGCCAGCAGCTTAAGTGGGACACTCAATCAGCCCCAGCATTTT. The V and J genes are TRBV7-2 and TRBJ1-5; perhaps TRBD1 as D (6 bases). Deletions cut 2 bases from V and 3 bases from J, with 11 bases between. The CDR3 is 15 amino acids. The V gene's germline CDR1 is SGHTA and CDR2 FQGNSA.

For the CDR3, the DNA is TGCAGTGCTAGGGAGACAGGGAGCAACGAGCAGTACTTC. It yields the protein CSARETGSNEQYF. The chain has TRBV20-1 and TRBJ2-7; 7 bases line up with TRBD1. The V and J ends lost 3 bases and 5 bases, in that order; junction bases with no gene match: 7. The CDR3 consists of 13 residues. The germline gives CDR1 DFQATT, CDR2 SNEGSKA (reference sequence).

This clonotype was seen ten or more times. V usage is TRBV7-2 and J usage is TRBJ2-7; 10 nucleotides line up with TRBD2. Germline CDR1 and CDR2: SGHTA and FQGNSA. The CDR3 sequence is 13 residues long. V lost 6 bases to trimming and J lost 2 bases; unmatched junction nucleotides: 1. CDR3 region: CASRLAGAYEQYF. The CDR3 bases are TGTGCCAGCAGGCTAGCGGGGGCCTACGAGCAGTACTTC.